A selection of T cell receptor beta chains follows, all from one sample in a study of T cell responses to AZD1222 COVID-19 vaccine. TCRdb keeps only in-frame clones here, not all; method: immunoSEQ multiplex PCR. The data contain 100,000 to 150,000 clones, roughly 93% of them singletons. Sample: peripheral blood, taken 28 days after the second AZD1222 dose. These receptor sequences come from an adult who received the AZD1222 COVID-19 vaccine. Both conserved end residues are part of each CDR3. The D gene is left open where the match is weak. Clone size is stated in some rows and not others, as once, few, many or a class when expanded.

>.|TRBV20-1|.|TRBJ1-1
CSGGGNTEAFF
TGCAGTGGAGGGGGGAACACTGAAGCTTTCTTT
>.|TRBV2|.|TRBJ1-2
CASSEALRGSGYTF
TGTGCCAGCAGTGAAGCGCTTCGGGGGTCTGGCTACACCTTC
>.|TRBV19|once|TRBJ1-2
CASSIIGNGYTF
TGTGCCAGTAGTATAATTGGGAATGGCTACACCTTC
>TRBD1|TRBV6-4|.|TRBJ2-7
CASSVGQGDAVQYF
TGTGCCAGCAGTGTAGGGCAGGGGGACGCGGTTCAGTACTTC
>.|TRBV3-1/TRBV3-2|.|TRBJ2-1
CASSLHGPSYNEQFF
TGTGCCAGCAGCCTACACGGCCCCTCCTACAATGAGCAGTTCTTC
>TRBD2|TRBV5-1|.|TRBJ2-7
CASSPQKAGGGYEQYF
TGCGCCAGCAGCCCTCAAAAAGCGGGAGGAGGCTACGAGCAGTACTTC
>.|TRBV28|.|TRBJ2-7
CASSLGGLGNDEQYF
TGTGCCAGCAGTTTGGGAGGACTGGGCAACGACGAGCAGTACTTC
>.|TRBV10-3|.|TRBJ2-4
CAISEPGLVENIQYF
TGTGCCATCAGTGAGCCGGGACTTGTCGAAAACATTCAGTACTTC
>.|TRBV4-2|.|TRBJ1-3
CASSQDRTGWGNTIYF
TGTGCCAGCAGCCAAGATCGTACAGGTTGGGGGAACACCATATATTTT
>.|TRBV5-1|.|TRBJ2-7
CASTSNRQGGTYEQYF
TGCGCCAGCACCTCGAACCGGCAGGGGGGTACCTACGAGCAGTACTTC
>.|TRBV12-3/TRBV12-4|.|TRBJ1-2
CASSFGKGGYTF
TGTGCCAGCAGTTTCGGGAAAGGTGGCTACACCTTC
>.|TRBV3-1/TRBV3-2|.|TRBJ1-3
CASSPRVSSGNTIYF
TGTGCCAGCAGCCCTAGGGTATCCTCTGGAAACACCATATATTTT
>TRBD2|TRBV5-1|.|TRBJ2-1
CASSDPSGSSYNEQFF
TGCGCCAGCAGCGACCCTAGCGGGAGCTCCTACAATGAGCAGTTCTTC
>.|TRBV7-3|.|TRBJ2-5
CASSLRTVQETQYF
TGTGCCAGCAGCTTAAGGACAGTCCAAGAGACCCAGTACTTC
>TRBD1|TRBV4-2|.|TRBJ2-7
CASSHGDREAGGQYF
TGTGCCAGCAGCCACGGGGACAGGGAGGCCGGGGGGCAGTACTTC
>.|TRBV5-6|.|TRBJ1-4
CASSLGTDGLEKLFF
TGTGCCAGCAGCTTGGGGACAGACGGACTTGAAAAACTGTTTTTT
>TRBD2|TRBV19|.|TRBJ2-1
CASRRTSGRVNNEQFF
TGTGCCAGTAGGCGGACTAGCGGGAGGGTCAACAATGAGCAGTTCTTC
>.|TRBV19|.|TRBJ1-5
CASSPAVEGYSNQPQHF
TGTGCCAGTAGTCCGGCGGTAGAGGGTTATAGCAATCAGCCCCAGCATTTT
>.|TRBV6-5|.|TRBJ1-4
CASSRSFNPNEKLFF
TGTGCCAGCTCCAGATCTTTCAACCCTAATGAAAAACTGTTTTTT
>TRBD1|TRBV5-1|few|TRBJ2-1
CASSLGQGAYNEQFF
TGCGCCAGCAGCTTGGGGCAGGGGGCATACAATGAGCAGTTCTTC
>.|TRBV25-1|.|TRBJ1-2
CASSEFKSGYTF
TGTGCCAGCAGTGAATTTAAGAGCGGCTACACCTTC
>TRBD1|TRBV15|.|TRBJ1-6
CATSRDGRGITPRLTLHF
TGTGCCACCAGCAGAGACGGCAGGGGGATAACTCCAAGGCTCACCCTCCACTTT
>.|TRBV9|.|TRBJ1-3
CASSPSPSTGNTIYF
TGTGCCAGCAGCCCGTCTCCTTCCACTGGAAACACCATATATTTT
>TRBD2|TRBV9|.|TRBJ2-2
CASSRTSGGSTGELFF
TGTGCCAGCAGCCGGACTAGCGGGGGAAGCACCGGGGAGCTGTTTTTT
>TRBD2|TRBV29-1|.|TRBJ2-1
CSVETDGTSGRANEQFF
TGCAGCGTTGAAACGGATGGGACTAGCGGGAGGGCGAATGAGCAGTTCTTC
>.|TRBV12-3/TRBV12-4|once|TRBJ2-3
CASSLFSTDTQYF
TGTGCCAGCAGTTTGTTTAGCACAGATACGCAGTATTTT
>.|TRBV12-5|.|TRBJ1-2
CASGLVLQSGYTF
TGTGCTAGTGGCTTGGTACTACAGAGTGGCTACACCTTC
>TRBD2|TRBV7-6|.|TRBJ2-1
CASSLSGLEYNEQFF
TGTGCCAGCAGCTTATCGGGACTAGAATACAATGAGCAGTTCTTC
>TRBD1|TRBV6-1|once|TRBJ1-2
CASSYDRVGYTF
TGTGCCAGCAGTTATGACAGGGTGGGCTACACCTTC
>TRBD2|TRBV7-3|.|TRBJ2-2
CASSLTAGAVTGELFF
TGTGCCAGCAGCTTAACAGCGGGAGCAGTCACCGGGGAGCTGTTTTTT
>TRBD1|TRBV3-1/TRBV3-2|.|TRBJ1-2
CASSLREGAANYGYTF
TGTGCCAGCAGCTTGCGTGAGGGGGCAGCTAACTATGGCTACACCTTC
>.|TRBV30|.|TRBJ2-7
CAWSPGGRGYEQYF
TGTGCCTGGAGTCCTGGAGGGAGAGGCTACGAGCAGTACTTC
>.|TRBV28|.|TRBJ2-7
CASSLLAYYEQYF
TGTGCCAGCAGTTTACTAGCCTACTACGAGCAGTACTTC
>TRBD2|TRBV7-3|once|TRBJ2-1
CASSLIYATSGTRNEQFF
TGTGCCAGCAGCTTAATTTACGCGACTAGCGGTACAAGGAATGAGCAGTTCTTC
>.|TRBV6-5|.|TRBJ2-1
CASSYGLTQGEQFF
TGTGCCAGCAGTTACGGGCTAACACAGGGTGAGCAGTTCTTC
>TRBD2|TRBV20-1|.|TRBJ2-1
CSASPAGVRNNEQFF
TGCAGTGCTAGTCCGGCGGGAGTAAGGAACAATGAGCAGTTCTTC
>.|TRBV15|few|TRBJ1-2
CATSRDFRPPIYTF
TGTGCCACCAGCAGAGATTTTAGGCCCCCTATCTACACCTTC
>.|TRBV7-9|.|TRBJ2-4
CASSLASWASLAKNIQYF
TGTGCCAGCAGCTTAGCGTCGTGGGCTAGCCTAGCCAAAAACATTCAGTACTTC
>TRBD1|TRBV5-4|.|TRBJ2-3
CASSSRDRGGTDTQYF
TGTGCCAGCAGCTCCCGGGACAGGGGGGGCACAGATACGCAGTATTTT
>.|TRBV5-1|.|TRBJ1-3
CASMPSLGRGNTIYF
TGCGCCAGCATGCCCTCGCTAGGGCGAGGAAACACCATATATTTT
>.|TRBV2|.|TRBJ2-7
CASRRGSDSSYEQYF
TGTGCCAGCAGAAGGGGGTCTGATAGCTCCTACGAGCAGTACTTC
>TRBD2|TRBV5-4|.|TRBJ2-7
CASSPTSGRPSEQYF
TGTGCCAGCAGCCCGACTAGCGGGAGACCTTCCGAGCAGTACTTC
>.|TRBV3-1/TRBV3-2|once|TRBJ1-3
CASSQSAGIGNTIYF
TGTGCCAGCAGCCAATCGGCAGGAATTGGAAACACCATATATTTT
>.|TRBV5-1|.|TRBJ1-1
CASSQNTGWTEAFF
TGCGCCAGCAGCCAAAACACAGGGTGGACTGAAGCTTTCTTT